A selection of T cell receptor beta chains follows, all from one sample in a study of response to subunit inactivated influenza vaccine. TCRdb recomputed calls from the RT-PCR reads with MiXCR, one row per CDR3 protein. The table has roughly 790,000 distinct CDR3 sequences, 21% seen once. This material consisted of PBMCs from blood, taken more than 4 days after vaccination. Receptors originate from a man in his forties or fifties who received an inactivated influenza vaccine. Both conserved end residues are part of each CDR3. The size field is filled for only some rows; it gives once, few, many or a size class.

V gene: TRBV6-5; clone size: few; J gene: TRBJ2-1; CDR3 protein: CASSYSTGFSYNEQFF
V gene: TRBV20-1; clone size: -; J gene: TRBJ2-5; CDR3 protein: CSAEGTGKETQYF
V gene: TRBV20-1; clone size: few; J gene: TRBJ1-2; CDR3 protein: CSASGGGGNYGYTF
V gene: TRBV24-1; clone size: -; J gene: TRBJ2-5; CDR3 protein: CATSDVDRGKTQYF
V gene: TRBV10-3; clone size: -; J gene: TRBJ2-3; CDR3 protein: CAISEGTSGGTDTQYF
V gene: TRBV6-2/TRBV6-3; clone size: few; J gene: TRBJ2-1; CDR3 protein: CASRGSLAGSGEQFF
V gene: TRBV11-2; clone size: -; J gene: TRBJ2-2; CDR3 protein: CASSLARRTGELFF
V gene: TRBV12-3/TRBV12-4; clone size: few; J gene: TRBJ2-7; CDR3 protein: CASRQGTSGNYEQYF
V gene: TRBV4-3; clone size: many; J gene: TRBJ2-7; CDR3 protein: CASSQEGQGSDEQYF
V gene: TRBV20-1; clone size: few; J gene: TRBJ2-4; CDR3 protein: CSAVDRRQGLAKNIQYF
V gene: TRBV3-1; clone size: few; J gene: TRBJ1-1; CDR3 protein: CASGSFDTEAFF
V gene: TRBV19; clone size: few; J gene: TRBJ2-1; CDR3 protein: CASSRGTSGRYNEQFF
V gene: TRBV3-1; clone size: -; J gene: TRBJ2-2; CDR3 protein: CASISRVNTGELFF
V gene: TRBV6-5; clone size: -; J gene: TRBJ2-7; CDR3 protein: CASSYPSGTALHEQYF
V gene: TRBV7-8; clone size: few; J gene: TRBJ2-5; CDR3 protein: CASSAYIGVGTGGETQYF
V gene: TRBV20-1; clone size: -; J gene: TRBJ1-1; CDR3 protein: CSAEPRGYFTEAFF
V gene: TRBV20-1; clone size: few; J gene: TRBJ2-1; CDR3 protein: CSAAGLGHNEQFF
V gene: TRBV29-1; clone size: -; J gene: TRBJ2-1; CDR3 protein: CSVDPSGNEQFF
V gene: TRBV4-2; clone size: -; J gene: TRBJ2-5; CDR3 protein: CASSQRAGSAGGEETQYF
V gene: TRBV20-1; clone size: few; J gene: TRBJ2-7; CDR3 protein: CSATGHLNSYEQYF
V gene: TRBV12-3/TRBV12-4; clone size: many; J gene: TRBJ2-4; CDR3 protein: CASNSGAKNIQYF
V gene: TRBV20-1; clone size: few; J gene: TRBJ2-1; CDR3 protein: CSASVGTSGNNEQFF
V gene: TRBV25-1; clone size: -; J gene: TRBJ2-7; CDR3 protein: CASSIRELEQYF
V gene: TRBV5-1; clone size: -; J gene: TRBJ2-7; CDR3 protein: CASSLDDITYEQYF
V gene: TRBV9; clone size: many; J gene: TRBJ2-1; CDR3 protein: CASSVVGAGYNEQFF
V gene: TRBV9; clone size: -; J gene: TRBJ1-4; CDR3 protein: CASSVSTGRSEKLFF
V gene: TRBV9; clone size: -; J gene: TRBJ2-5; CDR3 protein: CASSVGSASGGETQYF
V gene: TRBV20-1; clone size: -; J gene: TRBJ2-3; CDR3 protein: CSAREATAGQDTQYF
V gene: TRBV7-9; clone size: many; J gene: TRBJ1-1; CDR3 protein: CASSLGAQNTEAFF
V gene: TRBV11-1; clone size: -; J gene: TRBJ2-7; CDR3 protein: CASSLDSPGLAVPYEQYF
V gene: TRBV20-1; clone size: -; J gene: TRBJ2-7; CDR3 protein: CSVLGGGSTYEQYF
V gene: TRBV2; clone size: -; J gene: TRBJ2-7; CDR3 protein: CASKQRGPYEQYF
V gene: TRBV4-3; clone size: -; J gene: TRBJ2-7; CDR3 protein: CASSQVGRSYEQYF
V gene: TRBV11-2; clone size: few; J gene: TRBJ2-1; CDR3 protein: CASSLAPSGYEQFF
V gene: TRBV29-1; clone size: few; J gene: TRBJ1-5; CDR3 protein: CSVLDTGTGGNQPQHF
V gene: TRBV5-7; clone size: -; J gene: TRBJ2-4; CDR3 protein: CASSQTGSLAKNIQYF
V gene: TRBV5-1; clone size: -; J gene: TRBJ2-3; CDR3 protein: CASSSPTGTDTQYF
V gene: TRBV5-1; clone size: many; J gene: TRBJ2-5; CDR3 protein: CASSLVWTQQAETQYF
V gene: TRBV5-1; clone size: few; J gene: TRBJ2-7; CDR3 protein: CASSFSEGYYEQYF
V gene: TRBV7-2; clone size: -; J gene: TRBJ2-4; CDR3 protein: CASSFKGGIQYF
V gene: TRBV12-3/TRBV12-4; clone size: many; J gene: TRBJ2-7; CDR3 protein: CASSKTGYEQYF
V gene: TRBV12-3/TRBV12-4; clone size: -; J gene: TRBJ2-1; CDR3 protein: CASGGAGNEQFF
V gene: TRBV6-5; clone size: few; J gene: TRBJ2-3; CDR3 protein: CASSWGPGRAPDTQYF
V gene: TRBV20-1; clone size: -; J gene: TRBJ2-2; CDR3 protein: CSANRGFGSYTGELFF
V gene: TRBV7-8; clone size: -; J gene: TRBJ2-1; CDR3 protein: CASSLLATASYNEQFF
V gene: TRBV11-1; clone size: -; J gene: TRBJ2-3; CDR3 protein: CASSSLRALAGVKDTQYF
V gene: TRBV5-1; clone size: -; J gene: TRBJ2-5; CDR3 protein: CASSPGTGGYQETQYF
V gene: TRBV24-1; clone size: -; J gene: TRBJ2-3; CDR3 protein: CATSTSGVADTQYF
V gene: TRBV11-1; clone size: few; J gene: TRBJ2-3; CDR3 protein: CASSLPGLPDNVPSTDTQYF
V gene: TRBV4-1; clone size: -; J gene: TRBJ1-6; CDR3 protein: CASSQDQGGWGSPLHF
V gene: TRBV7-2; clone size: many; J gene: TRBJ2-3; CDR3 protein: CASSLMPSGSRTDTQYF
V gene: TRBV4-3; clone size: few; J gene: TRBJ1-1; CDR3 protein: CASSQGRLGGRTEAFF
V gene: TRBV6-1; clone size: few; J gene: TRBJ2-1; CDR3 protein: CASSGPSGGVNNEQFF
V gene: TRBV7-2; clone size: -; J gene: TRBJ2-7; CDR3 protein: CASSFIDRSYEQYF
V gene: TRBV20-1; clone size: many; J gene: TRBJ1-4; CDR3 protein: CSARSGTHNEKLFF
V gene: TRBV7-9; clone size: few; J gene: TRBJ1-4; CDR3 protein: CASSPGEIGEKLFF
V gene: TRBV28; clone size: -; J gene: TRBJ2-6; CDR3 protein: CASSLPRARFSGANVLTF
V gene: TRBV9; clone size: few; J gene: TRBJ2-1; CDR3 protein: CASSGGLAHNEQFF
V gene: TRBV20-1; clone size: -; J gene: TRBJ2-5; CDR3 protein: CSANILGRTGGETQYF